The 26 T cell receptor beta chains below all came from one sample that was sequenced in a study of blood T cell repertoires in COVID-19 (TCRdb year 2020). The library was generated by the immunoSEQ multiplex PCR assay. What TCRdb holds here is the immuneACCESS table cut down to in-frame rearrangements. Part of the clones is not present; checked against another copy, under half of the missing clones reflect an unresolved V gene, and the others are unexplained. In all, the sample holds 82,000 or so clones, and around 88% of those were seen once. 0.95% to 1.5% of the sample is in the top ten clones. Sequenced input: PBMCs or T cells enriched from blood (not recorded which). The receptor set was obtained from a woman between 50 and 59 years old with acute COVID-19.

This clone was seen once. This chain links TRBV19 with TRBJ1-1; 9 bases match TRBD1. The junction had 3 bases not matched to a gene; V was cut back by 9 bases and J by 4 bases. The CDR3 extends over 12 amino acids. Germline CDR1 reads LNHDA; CDR2 reads SQIVND (reference sequence). CDR3 DNA sequence: TGTGCCAGCCTGGACAGGGGCACTGAAGCTTTCTTT. Protein sequence: CASLDRGTEAFF.

V gene TRBV10-3 combines with J gene TRBJ2-2; the match to TRBD1 covers 9 bases. Per the germline V gene, CDR1 is ENHRY and CDR2 is SYGVKD. The junction had 13 bases not matched to a gene; V was cut back by 11 bases and J by 3 bases. The CDR3 consists of 16 residues. The CDR3 DNA follows: TGTGCCTCGAGCGGACAGGGGACAGCGGACACCGGGGAGCTGTTTTTT. It specifies CASSGQGTADTGELFF.

The V call is TRBV15, the J call TRBJ2-7; possibly TRBD1 for D (6 bases). Germline-derived CDR1 and CDR2 are LNHNV and YYDKDF (reference sequence). Between the trimmed V and J ends, which lost 0 bases and 2 bases, there was a span of 8 bases. The CDR3 length is 14 residues. CDR3 DNA: TGTGCCACCAGCAGAGACAGGGGAGCCTACGAGCAGTACTTC. Translation: CATSRDRGAYEQYF.

V and J are TRBV9 and TRBJ1-2; weak D call: TRBD1 (5 bases). CDR1 is SGDLS and CDR2 is YYNGEE in the germline V gene. The CDR3 is made up of 12 amino acids. The V end was cut by 3 bases, the J end by 10 bases, with 13 bases between. This CDR3 reads CASSASGAVYTF. CDR3 sequence (DNA): TGTGCCAGCAGCGCGAGTGGGGCCGTCTACACCTTC.

The chain couples TRBV24-1 to TRBJ1-1, with D possibly TRBD1 on 5 matching bases. V was shortened by 5 bases and J by 5 bases, with 14 bases between the two germline ends. In germline, CDR1 is KGHDR, CDR2 SFDVKD. CDR3 length equals 14 residues. The CDR3 nucleotides read TGTGCCACCAGTGGCTGGGTTCAGGGTACTGAAGCTTTCTTT. This translates into CATSGWVQGTEAFF.

The rearrangement joins TRBV19 to TRBJ2-1; 7 bases agree with TRBD1. The CDR3 consists of 16 residues. V lost 1 base, J lost 3 bases, and 6 bases stayed unmatched. CDR1 is LNHDA, CDR2 SQIVND, per germline (reference sequence). The CDR3 DNA follows: TGTGCCAGTAGTATAGCCTCAGGGGGTTACTACAATGAGCAGTTCTTC. It is translated as CASSIASGGYYNEQFF.

This chain links TRBV18 with TRBJ1-1, with D perhaps matching TRBD1 (5 bases). Germline V gene lookup returns CDR1 KGHSH and CDR2 LQKENI. CDR3 length equals 13 residues. Trimming stripped 6 bases from V and 1 base from J, with 9 bases between. In nucleotides, the CDR3 is TGTGCCAGCTCCCCCGGGGGGAACACTGAAGCTTTCTTT. Amino acid sequence: CASSPGGNTEAFF.

The chain is built from TRBV30 and TRBJ2-5, with 16 bases identical to TRBD2. V lost 2 bases and J lost 5; bases outside the gene matches: 8. CDR1 GTSNPN and CDR2 SVGIG come from the germline V gene (reference sequence). The CDR3 contains 17 residues. The CDR3 loop is CAWSPLGLAGGSETQYF. In DNA form, the CDR3 reads TGTGCCTGGAGTCCTCTGGGACTAGCGGGAGGGAGTGAGACCCAGTACTTC.

J is TRBJ2-1 and V is TRBV19; 13 bases match TRBD2. V was clipped by 9 bases and J by 10 bases; unmatched bases: 12. The CDR3 covers 15 residues. The germline CDR1 and CDR2 sequences are LNHDA and SQIVND (reference sequence). The CDR3 sequence is CASNYGTSGNREQFF. DNA for the CDR3: TGTGCCAGCAACTATGGGACTAGCGGGAACCGGGAGCAGTTCTTC.

This clone was observed once. The chain has TRBV29-1 and TRBJ2-3, with 9 bases lining up with TRBD2. In germline, CDR1 is SQVTM, CDR2 ANQGSEA. The CDR3 sequence is 15 residues long. V was clipped by 1 base and J by 3 bases; unmatched bases: 5. CDR3 in DNA: TGCAGCGTTGAAGGAATAGCGGGAGTGACAGATACGCAGTATTTT. This codes for CSVEGIAGVTDTQYF.

The chain combines TRBV19 with TRBJ2-1; 11 nucleotides align to TRBD2. The CDR3 contains 14 residues. Trimming removed 5 bases from V and 5 bases from J; junction bases left unmatched: 2. CDR1 and CDR2 (germline): LNHDA, SQIVND (reference sequence). The DNA for the CDR3 is TGTGCCAGTAGTTTAGCGGGGGGGAACAATGAGCAGTTCTTC. This sequence encodes CASSLAGGNNEQFF. Drawing the rest from reference TRBV19 and TRBJ2-1, the complete variable domain is DGGITQSPKYLFRKEGQNVTLSCEQNLNHDAMYWYRQDPGQGLRLIYYSQIVNDFQKGDIAEGYSVSREKKESFPLTVTSAQKNPTAFYLCASSLAGGNNEQFFGPGTRLTVL.

The J gene is TRBJ1-5, the V gene TRBV2; D perhaps matches TRBD1 (6 bases). Germline CDR1 and CDR2: SNHLY and FYNNEI. Trimming removed 6 bases at V and 0 bases at J, with 12 bases between. This CDR3 comprises 15 residues. CDR3 coding DNA: TGTGCCAGCAGGGGGGACACTTATAGCAATCAGCCCCAGCATTTT. It encodes CASRGDTYSNQPQHF.

The chain joins TRBV5-1 to TRBJ2-1; the match to TRBD1 covers 9 bases. The CDR3 contains 16 residues. Trimming cost V 5 bases and J 7 bases; bases outside gene matches: 13. Germline CDR1 and CDR2: SGHRS and YFSETQ. CDR3 in amino acids: CASRIRTGTGWNEQFF. CDR3 DNA sequence: TGCGCCAGCAGGATCCGAACCGGGACAGGGTGGAATGAGCAGTTCTTC.

The rearrangement joins TRBV6-5 to TRBJ1-2; no clear D. The CDR3 consists of 11 residues. The germline gives CDR1 MNHEY, CDR2 SVGAGI. V was trimmed by 6 bases and J by 6 bases, leaving 8 bases between them. DNA for the CDR3: TGTGCCAGCAGAACCGGGGATGGCTACACCTTC. It specifies CASRTGDGYTF.

The chain has TRBV18 and TRBJ2-1; D perhaps matches TRBD2 (6 bases). The CDR3 has 15 amino acids. CDR1 KGHSH and CDR2 LQKENI come from the germline V gene. Trimming removed 2 bases at V and 2 bases at J, with 10 bases between. For the CDR3, the DNA is TGTGCCAGCTCACCAGAGGGAGGAGCCTACAATGAGCAGTTCTTC. This sequence encodes CASSPEGGAYNEQFF.

The chain recombines TRBV2 with TRBJ1-3; D gene ambiguous. Deletions cut 4 bases from V and 2 bases from J, with 6 bases between. Germline lookup yields CDR1 SNHLY and CDR2 FYNNEI. The CDR3 length is 13 residues. CDR3 coding DNA: TGTGCCAGCAGTGGTCCGGCTGGAAACACCATATATTTT. Protein: CASSGPAGNTIYF.

The chain combines TRBV27 with TRBJ2-1; maybe TRBD1 (5 bases). V was pared by 0 bases and J by 8 bases, with 11 bases between. Germline values: CDR1 MNHEY, CDR2 SMNVEV (reference sequence). The CDR3 contains 14 residues. CDR3 residues: CASSLSQGWDEQFF. The CDR3 DNA follows: TGTGCCAGCAGTTTATCCCAGGGTTGGGATGAGCAGTTCTTC.

The V and J genes are TRBV4-2 and TRBJ2-1; the match to TRBD2 covers 7 bases. The CDR3 sequence is 16 residues long. Germline V lookup: CDR1 LGHNA, CDR2 YNFKEQ. Trimming at V came to 2 bases and at J to 2 bases, leaving 6 bases not matched to a gene. Written as DNA, the CDR3 is TGTGCCAGCAGCCAAAAGACTAGCAGAGCCTACAATGAGCAGTTCTTC. The encoded protein is CASSQKTSRAYNEQFF.

The rearrangement joins TRBV10-3 to TRBJ2-7, with 9 bases lining up with TRBD1. The CDR3 has 17 residues. V shed 4 bases, J shed 6 bases, and the junction held 16 bases outside the gene matches. Per germline, CDR1 ENHRY and CDR2 SYGVKD. The CDR3 DNA reads TGTGCCATCAGTGGTACTTCTTTGACAGGGGGACGAGGCGAGCAGTACTTC. This translates into CAISGTSLTGGRGEQYF.

The chain carries TRBV7-2 and TRBJ2-7; perhaps TRBD2 as D (5 bases). Trimming removed 3 bases at V and 7 bases at J, with 19 bases between. CDR3 length: 15 residues. Germline CDR1 SGHTA, CDR2 FQGNSA. CDR3 in amino acids: CASSFSPSPPGEQYF. CDR3 nucleotide sequence: TGTGCCAGCAGCTTTAGCCCTAGCCCACCGGGGGAGCAGTACTTC.

The chain carries TRBV27 and TRBJ1-5, with 11 nucleotides matching TRBD1. The CDR3 is 14 amino acids. From germline, CDR1 is MNHEY and CDR2 SMNVEV (reference sequence). With 2 bases clipped from V and 7 bases from J, the junction kept 1 base outside the gene matches. The CDR3 loop is CASSLGTGGQPQHF. The CDR3, as DNA: TGTGCCAGCAGTTTAGGGACAGGGGGACAGCCCCAGCATTTT.

This clone was detected once. The V gene is TRBV6-2 or TRBV6-3, the J gene TRBJ2-1, with a tentative D call TRBD2 (5 bases). V lost 3 bases and J lost 6, with 9 bases in between. There are 13 residues in the CDR3. Germline values: CDR1 MNHEY, CDR2 SVGEGT. For the CDR3, the DNA is TGTGCCAGCAGTTATCTAGCCTTCAATGAGCAGTTCTTC. This codes for CASSYLAFNEQFF.

CDR3 sequence (DNA): TGTGCCAGCAGCAAAGAGGCGACTAGCGAGATCGGGGAGCTGTTTTTT. Translating it yields CASSKEATSEIGELFF. The chain has TRBV21-1 and TRBJ2-2; the DNA was not compared with TRBD2, the D call given in the table. TRBV21-1 is a pseudogene locus. CDR3 length: 16 residues.

This chain joins TRBV5-1 and TRBJ1-4; the D gene is possibly TRBD1 (5 bases). V lost 2 bases and J 7 bases, leaving 9 bases between the germline ends. CDR3 length: 13 amino acids. Germline V gene sequence: CDR1 SGHRS, CDR2 YFSETQ. CDR3 DNA: TGCGCCAGCAGCTTCCGGGGGGGTGAAAAACTGTTTTTT. Protein product: CASSFRGGEKLFF.

J is TRBJ1-3 and V is TRBV19; perhaps TRBD1 as D (6 bases). The V gene's germline CDR1 is LNHDA and CDR2 SQIVND (reference sequence). The CDR3 runs 15 residues. Trimming cost V 1 base and J 1 base, with 8 bases left between them. The CDR3 is CASSIGGRSGNTIYF. The CDR3 nucleotides are TGTGCCAGTAGTATAGGGGGGCGATCTGGAAACACCATATATTTT. The complete variable domain, with remaining parts taken from reference TRBV19 and TRBJ1-3, reads DGGITQSPKYLFRKEGQNVTLSCEQNLNHDAMYWYRQDPGQGLRLIYYSQIVNDFQKGDIAEGYSVSREKKESFPLTVTSAQKNPTAFYLCASSIGGRSGNTIYFGEGSWLTVV.

The J gene is TRBJ2-7, the V gene TRBV7-2; the D gene is possibly TRBD1 (5 bases). Per the germline V gene, CDR1 is SGHTA and CDR2 is FQGNSA. The V and J ends lost 4 bases and 5 bases respectively, with 18 bases between them. This CDR3 region has 15 residues. CDR3 residues: CASSSSGQLNNEQYF. The DNA for the CDR3 is TGTGCCAGCAGCTCCTCCGGACAACTGAACAACGAGCAGTACTTC.